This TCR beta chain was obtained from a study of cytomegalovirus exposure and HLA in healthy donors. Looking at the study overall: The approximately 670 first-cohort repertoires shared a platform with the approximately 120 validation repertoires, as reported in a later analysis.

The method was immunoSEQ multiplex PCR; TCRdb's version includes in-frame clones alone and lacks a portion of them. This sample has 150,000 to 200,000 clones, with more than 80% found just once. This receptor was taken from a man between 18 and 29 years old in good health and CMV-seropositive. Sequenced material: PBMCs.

The CDR3 reads CASSSAAVSYNEQFF. CDR3 DNA sequence: TGTGCCAGCAGCTCCGCGGCGGTCTCCTACAATGAGCAGTTCTTC. This chain connects TRBV5-4 to TRBJ2-1; D remains ambiguous. Germline V lookup: CDR1 SGHNT, CDR2 YYREEE (reference sequence). The V end lost 3 bases, the J end lost 0 bases, and 10 bases lay between the germline ends. The CDR3 sequence is 15 residues long.